The 19 T cell receptor beta chains below come from one sample, sequenced in a study of shared clonotypes between healthy human individuals. The method was immunoSEQ multiplex PCR; TCRdb's version includes in-frame clones alone and lacks a portion of them. The data contain roughly 500,000 clones, about 78% of them singletons. Sequencing was carried out using PBMCs. These TCRs come from a woman between 40 and 50 years old in good health. Some clones in this sample may be carry-over from other donors' samples.

The genes are TRBV6-6 and TRBJ2-2; perhaps TRBD1 as D (5 bases). CDR1 and CDR2 from the germline V gene are MNHNY and SVGAGI (reference sequence). There are 14 residues in the CDR3. With 5 bases removed from V and 6 bases from J, the gap between germline ends came to 13 bases. Written as DNA, the CDR3 is TGTGCCAGCAGTGTCTCAGACAGTGCCGGGGAGCTGTTTTTT. It translates to CASSVSDSAGELFF.

The chain links TRBV4-2 to TRBJ2-1; perhaps TRBD2 as D (5 bases). The V gene lost 4 bases and the J gene lost 10 bases, with 17 bases spanning the gap. CDR3 length: 14 amino acids. Germline values: CDR1 LGHNA, CDR2 YNFKEQ. The CDR3 is CASSPGERFKEQFF. The DNA of the CDR3 is TGTGCCAGCAGCCCGGGTGAGCGGTTCAAGGAGCAGTTCTTC.

The genes are TRBV29-1 and TRBJ1-2; 8 bases match TRBD1. The ends lost 6 bases at V and 2 bases at J; junction bases unmatched: 5. Germline V lookup: CDR1 SQVTM, CDR2 ANQGSEA. This CDR3 comprises 13 residues. CDR3 DNA sequence: TGCAGCGTCTCCCAGGGGGCGAACTATGGCTACACCTTC. It encodes CSVSQGANYGYTF.

This chain links TRBV5-1 with TRBJ2-7, with 8 positions matching TRBD1. J gave up 6 bases and V 2 bases, and 7 bases lay outside the gene matches. Germline CDR1 is SGHRS and CDR2 is YFSETQ. This CDR3 comprises 14 residues. Here the CDR3 reads CASSFGTGLGEQYF. The CDR3 DNA reads TGCGCCAGCAGCTTCGGGACAGGCTTAGGCGAGCAGTACTTC.

The rearrangement joins TRBV28 to TRBJ1-2, with 7 bases lining up with TRBD1. This CDR3 spans 13 amino acids. The V gene end was trimmed by 6 bases and the J gene end by 9 bases; junction bases not matched to a gene: 10. From germline, CDR1 is MDHEN and CDR2 SYDVKM. CDR3 region: CASRRDSGISYTF. CDR3 nucleotides: TGTGCCAGCAGACGGGACAGTGGGATCAGCTACACCTTC.

The J gene is TRBJ2-3, the V gene TRBV7-2; D gene ambiguous. V was clipped by 2 bases and J by 4 bases, with 10 bases between them. CDR3 length: 14 amino acids. CDR1 and CDR2 (germline): SGHTA, FQGNSA. The CDR3 sequence is CASSLYRSSDTQYF. CDR3 bases: TGTGCCAGCAGCTTATACAGATCGTCAGATACGCAGTATTTT.

V and J are TRBV15 and TRBJ2-3, with D maybe TRBD2 (5 bases). Trimming took 0 bases from V and 4 from J, leaving 11 bases between them. From germline, CDR1 is LNHNV and CDR2 YYDKDF (reference sequence). This CDR3 region has 15 residues. As DNA, the CDR3 is TGTGCCACCAGCAGAGATCTCGGGGTCTCAGATACGCAGTATTTT. Protein sequence: CATSRDLGVSDTQYF.

On this clone: The germline gene is not matched at one end of the junction; a read error may be the cause. The gene calls are TRBV5-1 and TRBJ1-1; 7 nucleotides match TRBD1. This CDR3 is built from 14 residues. Germline V lookup: CDR1 SGHRS, CDR2 YFSETQ. In nucleotides, the CDR3 is TGCGCCAGCAGCAGGTCAGGGGGGAACACTGAAGCTTCCTTT. Translating gives CASSRSGGNTEASF.

The chain uses TRBV7-2 and TRBJ2-1; D ambiguous. V gave up 2 bases and J gave up 7 bases, with 12 bases separating them. The CDR3 loop spans 14 amino acids. Germline V gene data show CDR1 as SGHTA and CDR2 as FQGNSA. The DNA for the CDR3 is TGTGCCAGCAGCTTATTAGCAGCTGCGAATGAGCAGTTCTTC. This gives the protein CASSLLAAANEQFF.

CDR3 DNA: TGTGCCAGCTCGTACTCGAGGGCGGGGGTGGAAGGCTACACCTTC. It specifies CASSYSRAGVEGYTF. The chain uses TRBV27 and TRBJ1-2; maybe TRBD1 (5 bases). The CDR3 runs to 15 residues. The germline V and J ends were trimmed by 8 bases and 8 bases, with 24 bases remaining between them. Looked up from germline, CDR1 is MNHEY and CDR2 is SMNVEV (reference sequence).

The rearrangement uses TRBV6-1 and TRBJ1-5; 10 nucleotides align to TRBD1. This CDR3 region has 16 residues. Trimming took 4 bases from V and 6 from J; bases not matched to a gene: 9. CDR1 and CDR2 from the germline V gene are MNHNS and SASEGT. CDR3 loop: CASSGGTGEGGQPQHF. The CDR3 DNA sequence: TGTGCCAGCAGTGGAGGGACAGGGGAGGGGGGTCAGCCCCAGCATTTT.

Comments on this clone: This may be a read error, as it is one base from a much larger clone. The chain uses TRBV7-8 and TRBJ2-7; D might be TRBD2 (5 bases). The CDR3 is 13 amino acids. CDR1 SGHVS and CDR2 FQNEAQ come from the germline V gene. Trimming cost V 5 bases and J 1 base, with 9 bases left between them. The CDR3 DNA is TGTGCCAGCAGCCTCCGGGGTTCCTACGAGCAGTACTTC. Translating gives CASSLRGSYEQYF.

The rearrangement uses TRBV6-6 and TRBJ1-5; D ambiguous. V lost 5 bases and J 8 bases, leaving 13 bases between the germline ends. The germline CDR1 and CDR2 sequences are MNHNY and SVGAGI (reference sequence). The CDR3 runs to 13 residues. CDR3 region: CASSSPGVKPQHF. The CDR3 DNA sequence: TGTGCCAGCAGTAGCCCCGGGGTGAAGCCCCAGCATTTT.

J is TRBJ2-7 and V is TRBV28; D unresolved. The CDR3 totals 14 residues. The V end was cut by 8 bases, the J end by 0 bases, with 14 bases between. CDR1 is MDHEN, CDR2 SYDVKM, per germline. CDR3 nucleotides: TGTGCCAGCGTGCGGACGCTACTCTCCTACGAGCAGTACTTC. Protein sequence: CASVRTLLSYEQYF.

V is TRBV28 and J is TRBJ2-1, with 9 bases identical to TRBD2. This CDR3 has 16 residues. Germline V lookup: CDR1 MDHEN, CDR2 SYDVKM. Unmatched junction bases numbered 17, after V lost 10 bases and J lost 7 bases. CDR3 sequence reads: CATIGGGGSTWNEQFF. The CDR3, as DNA: TGTGCCACCATTGGCGGGGGGGGGAGTACTTGGAATGAGCAGTTCTTC.

The V and J genes are TRBV19 and TRBJ2-7, with 7 bases fitting TRBD2. The CDR3 is 14 amino acids. The germline V gene encodes CDR1 LNHDA and CDR2 SQIVND (reference sequence). Germline trimming cut 5 bases from V and 3 bases from J; bases unmatched to any gene: 7. CDR3 nucleotides: TGTGCCAGTAGTCACAGGACTAGGGACTACGAGCAGTACTTC. It is translated as CASSHRTRDYEQYF.

This clone came up once. A clone one base away is much larger, so this may be a read error. The rearrangement links TRBV2 to TRBJ2-1, with 15 bases identical to TRBD2. The CDR3 consists of 14 residues. Germline assignment: CDR1 SNHLY and CDR2 FYNNEI. The J segment lost 8 bases and the V segment lost 5 bases, leaving 1 base of the junction unmatched. In DNA form, the CDR3 reads TGTGCCAGCAGTTGGACTAGCGGGAGGGATGAGCAGTTCTTC. Its protein product is CASSWTSGRDEQFF.

V is TRBV11-2 and J is TRBJ2-1; 9 bases line up with TRBD2. The CDR3 totals 15 residues. The trim removed 4 bases at V and 8 bases at J, leaving 9 bases unmatched. Germline loops: CDR1 SGHAT, CDR2 FQNNGV. The CDR3 sequence: CASSSSAGGLDEQFF. In DNA form, the CDR3 reads TGTGCCAGCAGCTCCTCAGCGGGAGGTTTGGATGAGCAGTTCTTC.

The chain recombines TRBV11-1 with TRBJ1-1; tentative D call: TRBD1 (6 bases). The germline V and J ends were trimmed by 4 bases and 11 bases, with 17 bases remaining between them. CDR1 and CDR2 from the germline V gene are SGHAT and FQDESV (reference sequence). The CDR3 sequence is 13 residues long. The CDR3 protein is CASSSQGTGVAFF. The DNA of the CDR3 is TGTGCCAGCAGCTCCCAGGGGACCGGAGTTGCTTTCTTT.